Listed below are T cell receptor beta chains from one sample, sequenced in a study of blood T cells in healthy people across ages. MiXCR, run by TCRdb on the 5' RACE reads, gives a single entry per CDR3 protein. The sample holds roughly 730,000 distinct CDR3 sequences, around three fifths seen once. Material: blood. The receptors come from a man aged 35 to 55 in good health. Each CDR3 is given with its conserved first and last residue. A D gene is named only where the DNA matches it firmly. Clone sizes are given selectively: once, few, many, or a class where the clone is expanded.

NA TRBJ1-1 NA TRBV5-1 CASSLEGIEAFF TGCGCCAGCAGCTTGGAGGGGATTGAAGCTTTCTTT
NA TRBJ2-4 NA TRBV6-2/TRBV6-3 CASSYVGHQINIQYF TGTGCCAGCAGTTACGTTGGTCATCAAATAAACATTCAGTACTTC
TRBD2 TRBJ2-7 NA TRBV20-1 CSARAVLAGPYEQYF TGCAGTGCTAGAGCGGTACTAGCGGGCCCCTACGAGCAGTACTTC
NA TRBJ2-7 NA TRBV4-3 CASSQESHSRYEQYF TGCGCCAGCAGCCAAGAATCTCACAGTCGCTACGAGCAGTACTTC
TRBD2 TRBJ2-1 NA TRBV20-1 CSARGTSPWESTNEQFF TGCAGTGCTAGGGGGACTAGCCCCTGGGAGAGTACCAATGAGCAGTTCTTC
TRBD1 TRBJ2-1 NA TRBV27 CASSSAPGTGRNEQFF TGTGCCAGCAGTTCTGCACCTGGGACAGGGCGGAATGAGCAGTTCTTC
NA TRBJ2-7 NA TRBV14 CASSPRRGQPSYEQYF TGTGCCAGCAGCCCTCGGAGGGGGCAGCCATCCTACGAGCAGTACTTC
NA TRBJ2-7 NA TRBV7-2 CASSLAPLPTGNEQYF TGTGCCAGCAGCTTAGCTCCCTTGCCCACAGGGAACGAGCAGTACTTC
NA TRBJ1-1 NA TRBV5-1 CASSVGRPGGTEAFF TGCGCCAGCAGCGTCGGACGGCCCGGGGGCACTGAAGCTTTCTTT
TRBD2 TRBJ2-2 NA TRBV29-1 CSATGLAGLTGELFF TGCAGCGCCACTGGACTAGCGGGATTGACGGGGGAGCTGTTTTTT
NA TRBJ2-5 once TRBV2 CASSEAWGVETQYF TGTGCCAGCAGTGAGGCGTGGGGAGTAGAGACCCAGTACTTC
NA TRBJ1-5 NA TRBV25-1 CASKGGNQPQHF TGTGCCAGCAAGGGGGGCAATCAGCCCCAGCATTTT
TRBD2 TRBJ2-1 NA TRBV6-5 CASSPGLALRNEQFF TGTGCCAGCAGTCCGGGACTAGCCTTGCGCAATGAGCAGTTCTTC
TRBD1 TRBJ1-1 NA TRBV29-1 CSVRARGVRTGNINEAFF TGCAGCGTTCGGGCCCGTGGGGTGAGGACAGGGAATATTAATGAAGCTTTCTTT
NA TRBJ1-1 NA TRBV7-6 CASQEGGMNTEAFF TGTGCCAGCCAGGAAGGAGGGATGAACACTGAAGCTTTCTTT
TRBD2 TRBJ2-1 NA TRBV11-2 CASSLLAVRGVNEQFF TGTGCCAGCAGCTTACTAGCGGTCCGTGGGGTCAATGAGCAGTTCTTC
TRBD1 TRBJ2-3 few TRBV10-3 CAITPGQGPTDTQYF TGTGCCATAACTCCCGGACAGGGACCCACAGATACGCAGTATTTT
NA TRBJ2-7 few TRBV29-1 CSVVHLEDEQYF TGCAGCGTTGTTCATCTGGAGGACGAGCAGTACTTC
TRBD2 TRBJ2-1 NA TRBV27 CASITGAGGPYNEQFF TGTGCCAGCATTACGGGAGCGGGGGGGCCTTACAATGAGCAGTTCTTC
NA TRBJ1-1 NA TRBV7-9 CASSLATGELPNTEAFF TGTGCCAGCAGCTTAGCGACAGGAGAACTCCCGAACACTGAAGCTTTCTTT
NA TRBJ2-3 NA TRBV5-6 CASSLGQPSDTQYF TGTGCCAGCAGCTTGGGGCAGCCCTCAGATACGCAGTATTTT
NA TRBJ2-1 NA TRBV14 CASSQRDPYNEQFF TGTGCCAGCAGCCAAAGAGACCCCTACAATGAGCAGTTCTTC
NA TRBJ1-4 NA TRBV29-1 CSVTRGGDEKLFF TGCAGCGTCACTAGGGGGGGAGATGAAAAACTGTTTTTT
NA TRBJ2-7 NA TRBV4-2 CASSQGGRASYEQYF TGTGCCAGCAGCCAAGGGGGGCGAGCTTCCTACGAGCAGTACTTC
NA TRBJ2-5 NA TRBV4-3 CASSQDQNSETQYF TGCGCCAGCAGCCAAGATCAAAATTCAGAGACCCAGTACTTC
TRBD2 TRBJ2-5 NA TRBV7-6 CASSLRTSSQETQYF TGTGCCAGCAGCTTACGGACTAGCAGCCAAGAGACCCAGTACTTC
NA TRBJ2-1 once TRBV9 CASSPGEWGNEQFF TGTGCCAGCAGCCCCGGAGAGTGGGGTAATGAGCAGTTCTTC
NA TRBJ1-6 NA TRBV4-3 CASSQNIDRRNNSPLHF TGCGCCAGCAGCCAGAACATTGACAGACGTAATAATTCACCCCTCCACTTT
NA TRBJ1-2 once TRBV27 CASSFRGYNYGYTF TGTGCCAGCAGTTTCAGGGGTTATAACTATGGCTACACCTTC
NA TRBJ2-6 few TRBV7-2 CASSLGVGRSGANVLTF TGTGCCAGCAGCTTAGGTGTCGGGCGCTCTGGGGCCAACGTCCTGACTTTC
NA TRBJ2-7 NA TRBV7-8 CASSPDDMSYEQYF TGTGCCAGCAGCCCAGACGACATGTCCTACGAGCAGTACTTC
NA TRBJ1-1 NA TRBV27 CASSLGGGWTEAFF TGTGCCAGCAGTTTGGGGGGCGGATGGACTGAAGCTTTCTTT
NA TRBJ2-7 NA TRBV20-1 CSASGVSSYEQYF TGCAGTGCTAGTGGAGTCAGCTCCTACGAGCAGTACTTC
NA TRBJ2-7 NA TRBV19 CASSTGVSYEQYF TGTGCCAGTAGTACGGGGGTAAGCTACGAGCAGTACTTC
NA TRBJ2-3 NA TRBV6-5 CASSTGRSTDTQYF TGTGCCAGCAGTACTGGGCGTAGCACAGATACGCAGTATTTT
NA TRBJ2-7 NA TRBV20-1 CSARVRQNYEQYF TGCAGTGCTAGAGTAAGGCAGAACTACGAGCAGTACTTC
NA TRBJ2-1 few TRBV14 CASSQDRGVDEQFF TGTGCCAGCAGCCAGGACAGAGGGGTCGATGAGCAGTTCTTC
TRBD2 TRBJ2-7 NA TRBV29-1 CSVTSGRAWEQYF TGCAGCGTAACAAGCGGGAGGGCCTGGGAGCAGTACTTC
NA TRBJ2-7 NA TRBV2 CASRRGNYEQYF TGTGCCAGCAGACGGGGTAACTACGAGCAGTACTTC
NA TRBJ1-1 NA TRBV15 CATSSSEGSENTEAFF TGTGCCACCAGCAGTTCTGAGGGCAGTGAGAACACTGAAGCTTTCTTT
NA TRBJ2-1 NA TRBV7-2 CTSSLDQGTYNEQFF TGTACCAGCAGCTTAGATCAGGGTACCTACAATGAGCAGTTCTTC
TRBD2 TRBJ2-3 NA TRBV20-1 CSALGGRVMDTQYF TGCAGCGCTTTGGGCGGGAGGGTAATGGATACGCAGTATTTT
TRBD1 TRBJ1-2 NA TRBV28 CASSLLGQTIGGYTF TGTGCCAGCAGTTTATTGGGACAGACCATTGGGGGCTACACCTTC
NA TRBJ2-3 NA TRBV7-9 CASSVGPRTIDTQYF TGTGCCAGCAGCGTGGGCCCAAGGACTATAGATACGCAGTATTTT
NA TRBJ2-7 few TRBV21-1 CASSIRDNSYEQYF TGTGCCAGCAGCATCCGGGACAACTCCTACGAGCAGTACTTC
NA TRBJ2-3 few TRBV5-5 CASSSIQGRTDTQYF TGTGCCAGCAGCTCCATACAGGGGAGGACAGATACGCAGTATTTT
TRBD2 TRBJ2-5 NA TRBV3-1 CASSPGLAELQETQYF TGTGCCAGCAGCCCTGGACTAGCGGAACTCCAAGAGACCCAGTACTTC
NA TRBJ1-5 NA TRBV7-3 CASSSQGQLQPQHF TGTGCCAGCAGCTCTCAAGGACAGCTTCAGCCCCAGCATTTT
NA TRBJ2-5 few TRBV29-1 CSVGRREGGETQYF TGCAGCGTTGGGAGAAGGGAAGGTGGGGAGACCCAGTACTTC
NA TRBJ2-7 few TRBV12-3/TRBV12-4 CASSLARPPYEQYF TGTGCCAGCAGTTTAGCAAGACCTCCCTACGAGCAGTACTTC
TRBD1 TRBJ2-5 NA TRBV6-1 CASSDGTPGGETQYF TGTGCCAGCAGTGACGGTACCCCAGGGGGAGAGACCCAGTACTTC
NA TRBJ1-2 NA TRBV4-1 CASSQDPLGHYGYTF TGCGCCAGCAGCCAAGATCCGCTGGGCCACTATGGCTACACCTTC
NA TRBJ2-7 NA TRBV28 CASSFWQGVPYGQYF TGTGCCAGCAGTTTTTGGCAGGGCGTTCCCTACGGGCAGTACTTC
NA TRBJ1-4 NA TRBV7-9 CASSLGHYEKLFF TGTGCCAGCAGCTTGGGACATTATGAAAAACTGTTTTTT
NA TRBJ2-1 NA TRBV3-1 CASSQNRDYNEQFF TGTGCCAGCAGCCAAAACCGGGACTACAATGAGCAGTTCTTC
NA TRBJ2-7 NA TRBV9 CASSPHARGPPMDEQYF TGTGCCAGCAGCCCCCACGCCAGGGGCCCACCGATGGACGAGCAGTACTTC
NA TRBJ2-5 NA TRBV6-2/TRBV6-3 CASSPIEETQYF TGTGCCAGCAGTCCCATCGAGGAGACCCAGTACTTC
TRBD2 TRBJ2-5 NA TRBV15 CATSSSGGAEETQYF TGTGCCACCAGCAGTAGCGGGGGGGCGGAAGAGACCCAGTACTTC
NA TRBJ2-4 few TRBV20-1 CSATTHAAPGVAKNIQYF TGCAGTGCTACAACCCATGCGGCCCCAGGGGTGGCCAAAAACATTCAGTACTTC